These 25 T cell receptor beta chains came from one sample sequenced in a study of blood T cell repertoires in COVID-19. TCRdb's table, derived via immunoSEQ multiplex PCR, lists solely in-frame clones and lacks some. The sample contains about 74,000 clones, around 82% of which appear only once. The specimen sequenced was peripheral blood. The receptor set was obtained from a human donor in a cohort sampled during active COVID-19.

J is TRBJ2-7 and V is TRBV6-5; 11 bases line up with TRBD2. From germline, CDR1 is MNHEY and CDR2 SVGAGI. The CDR3 spans 15 residues. After removal of 6 bases from V and 1 base from J, the junction contained 5 bases not matched to a gene. The CDR3 DNA sequence: TGTGCCAGCAGGACCGGGACTAGCGGTTCCTACGAGCAGTACTTC. Its protein is CASRTGTSGSYEQYF.

The V gene is TRBV19, the J gene TRBJ2-7; 9 bases are shared with TRBD1. Germline-derived CDR1 and CDR2 are LNHDA and SQIVND (reference sequence). The CDR3 totals 15 residues. Losses at the gene ends were 4 bases for V and 3 bases for J; bases not matched to a gene: 7. The CDR3 loop reads CASSSIRDRVYEQYF. CDR3 bases: TGTGCCAGTAGTAGCATCCGGGACAGGGTCTACGAGCAGTACTTC.

The chain joins TRBV10-3 to TRBJ2-7, with D possibly being TRBD1 (6 bases). The CDR3 is made up of 13 amino acids. Germline V gene sequence: CDR1 ENHRY, CDR2 SYGVKD. V lost 3 bases and J lost 7, with 13 bases in between. CDR3 nucleotides: TGTGCCATCAGTGACCTCAGGGGAGAAGAGCAGTACTTC. This sequence encodes CAISDLRGEEQYF.

CDR3 region: CASSPSLEGMRFSGRLDTQYF. The CDR3 nucleotides read TGTGCCAGCAGCCCCTCACTTGAAGGGATGCGTTTTAGCGGGAGGTTAGATACGCAGTATTTT. The rearrangement links TRBV3-1 (or the pseudogene TRBV3-2) to TRBJ2-3, with 10 bases that match TRBD2. Looked up from germline, CDR1 is LGHDT and CDR2 is YNNKEL (reference sequence). V lost 4 bases, J lost 5 bases, and 24 bases stayed unmatched. CDR3 length: 21 residues.

This clone was detected only a few times. The gene calls are TRBV5-1 and TRBJ2-7; 10 bases line up with TRBD1. V lost 4 bases and J lost 1; bases outside the gene matches: 8. The CDR3 covers 16 residues. Germline V gene sequence: CDR1 SGHRS, CDR2 YFSETQ. The CDR3 bases are TGCGCCAGCAGCATACCGGGACAGGGGTTATCCTACGAGCAGTACTTC. Translated: CASSIPGQGLSYEQYF.

The V gene is TRBV27, the J gene TRBJ2-3, with TRBD1 as a possible D gene (6 bases). From germline, CDR1 is MNHEY and CDR2 SMNVEV (reference sequence). Trimming pared 5 bases from V and 0 bases from J, leaving 12 bases between. This CDR3 spans 15 amino acids. CDR3 bases: TGTGCCAGCAGTCTAGACAGGCCTAGCACAGATACGCAGTATTTT. Protein product: CASSLDRPSTDTQYF.

This rearrangement joins TRBV5-6 to TRBJ2-7; D call uncertain. The germline V gene encodes CDR1 SGHDT and CDR2 YYEEEE. V was trimmed by 0 bases and J by 0 bases, leaving 7 bases between them. The CDR3 runs to 14 residues. CDR3 coding DNA: TGTGCCAGCAGCTTGGCCCCAGGCTCCTACGAGCAGTACTTC. Amino acid sequence: CASSLAPGSYEQYF.

This clone has just a few counts. The chain combines TRBV27 with TRBJ2-7, with 10 bases identical to TRBD2. This CDR3 has 16 amino acids. The junction had 11 bases not matched to a gene; V was cut back by 6 bases and J by 3 bases. The germline V gene encodes CDR1 MNHEY and CDR2 SMNVEV (reference sequence). The DNA of the CDR3 is TGTGCCAGCAGCTTCGTGGATAGCGGGGGGCTCTACGAGCAGTACTTC. This sequence encodes CASSFVDSGGLYEQYF.

The chain is built from TRBV4-2 and TRBJ2-6; the match to TRBD2 covers 11 bases. V shed 4 bases, J shed 1 base, and the junction held 6 bases outside the gene matches. Germline V CDR1 and CDR2: LGHNA, YNFKEQ. The CDR3 runs 18 residues. CDR3 sequence (DNA): TGTGCCAGCAGCCCGCAACTAGCGGGGGTTTCTGGGGCCAACGTCCTGACTTTC. Its protein is CASSPQLAGVSGANVLTF.

The chain recombines TRBV20-1 with TRBJ2-7; the D gene is possibly TRBD2 (6 bases). The V gene's germline CDR1 is DFQATT and CDR2 SNEGSKA (reference sequence). The CDR3 sequence is 11 residues long. V lost 3 bases, J lost 3 bases, and 6 bases lay in between. The CDR3 bases are TGCAGTGCTAGGGGGGGCTACGAGCAGTACTTC. It encodes CSARGGYEQYF.

The chain has TRBV3-1 (or the pseudogene TRBV3-2) and TRBJ2-5; 13 nucleotides line up with TRBD2. This CDR3 has 18 amino acids. J gave up 5 bases and V 1 base, and 10 bases lay outside the gene matches. Germline V gene data show CDR1 as LGHDT and CDR2 as YNNKEL (reference sequence). The CDR3 nucleotides read TGTGCCAGCAGCCAAGGCCCAAGGACTAGCGGGAGAAGGGAGACCCAGTACTTC. This codes for CASSQGPRTSGRRETQYF.

Only one count was recorded for this clone. The chain uses TRBV10-3 and TRBJ1-1; TRBD1 is a possible D gene (5 bases). Per the germline V gene, CDR1 is ENHRY and CDR2 is SYGVKD. This CDR3 has 15 amino acids. Trimming removed 10 bases from V and 4 bases from J, with 22 bases in between. CDR3 loop: CATFPLGDGGTEAFF. As DNA, the CDR3 is TGTGCCACCTTCCCACTCGGAGACGGGGGCACTGAAGCTTTCTTT.

This rearrangement joins TRBV4-2 to TRBJ2-2; unclear D gene. The CDR3 runs to 16 residues. Germline CDR1 reads LGHNA; CDR2 reads YNFKEQ. V lost 1 base and J lost 0, with 9 bases in between. The CDR3 spells CASSQVETTNTGELFF. Here the CDR3 DNA reads TGTGCCAGCAGCCAAGTTGAGACAACGAACACCGGGGAGCTGTTTTTT.

The sample holds a few counts of this clone. V is TRBV6-5 and J is TRBJ2-1; TRBD2 agrees at 7 bases. Germline-derived CDR1 and CDR2 are MNHEY and SVGAGI. The CDR3 loop spans 15 amino acids. V was pared by 6 bases and J by 6 bases, with 11 bases of the junction left unmatched. CDR3 sequence: CASRKRGSESNEQFF. The CDR3 DNA is TGTGCCAGCAGAAAGCGGGGAAGTGAGTCCAATGAGCAGTTCTTC.

The chain joins TRBV11-2 to TRBJ1-6, with D unclear. The CDR3 is 14 residues long. Trimming removed 0 bases at V and 11 bases at J, with 11 bases between. CDR1 SGHAT and CDR2 FQNNGV come from the germline V gene. The CDR3 nucleotides are TGTGCCAGCAGCTTAGATCAGTGGCTGGCACCCCTCCACTTT. It codes for CASSLDQWLAPLHF.

The V call is TRBV27, the J call TRBJ2-7; TRBD2 agrees at 11 bases. V gave up 6 bases and J gave up 4 bases; unmatched junction bases: 11. Germline values: CDR1 MNHEY, CDR2 SMNVEV (reference sequence). The CDR3 has 16 residues. The CDR3 here is CASSFGTGTSGYEQYF. CDR3 nucleotide sequence: TGTGCCAGCAGCTTTGGAACCGGGACTAGCGGTTACGAGCAGTACTTC.

The table lists this clone with a few counts. The V and J genes are TRBV30 and TRBJ2-7, with 10 bases identical to TRBD2. The CDR3 loop spans 16 amino acids. V gave up 0 bases and J gave up 2 bases; unmatched junction bases: 7. The germline V gene encodes CDR1 GTSNPN and CDR2 SVGIG (reference sequence). The CDR3 loop reads CAWSVPASGGTYEQYF. The DNA of the CDR3 is TGTGCCTGGAGTGTACCGGCTAGCGGGGGCACCTACGAGCAGTACTTC.

The chain is built from TRBV7-2 and TRBJ1-1, with TRBD1 matching over 8 bases. CDR3 size: 13 residues. Germline values: CDR1 SGHTA, CDR2 FQGNSA. V was pared by 5 bases and J by 9 bases, with 8 bases of the junction left unmatched. CDR3 protein: CASSLRQGTQAFF. The DNA of the CDR3 is TGTGCCAGCAGCCTCCGACAGGGGACTCAAGCTTTCTTT.

This clone was counted only a few times. V gene TRBV5-1 combines with J gene TRBJ1-6; a weak D match, TRBD1 (5 bases). Trimming removed 4 bases from V and 8 bases from J, with 16 bases in between. The CDR3 has 15 amino acids. Germline loops: CDR1 SGHRS, CDR2 YFSETQ. The CDR3 DNA follows: TGCGCCAGCAGCCAGGACACTGGTTGGGATTCACCCCTCCACTTT. It is translated as CASSQDTGWDSPLHF.

This chain links TRBV3-1 (or the pseudogene TRBV3-2) with TRBJ2-1; D gene ambiguous. Germline V gene sequence: CDR1 LGHDT, CDR2 YNNKEL (reference sequence). This CDR3 contains 14 residues. V lost 4 bases to trimming and J lost 10 bases, with 17 bases between them. In nucleotides, the CDR3 is TGTGCCAGCAGCCCCCTGAACTTCGCGGAGGAGCAGTTCTTC. It codes for CASSPLNFAEEQFF.

The chain uses TRBV5-1 and TRBJ1-4; D is uncertain. V lost 4 bases, J lost 7 bases, and 11 bases lay in between. The CDR3 consists of 13 residues. Germline values: CDR1 SGHRS, CDR2 YFSETQ. The CDR3 DNA is TGCGCCAGCAGCCCCATCGTCGGTGAAAAACTGTTTTTT. Residues: CASSPIVGEKLFF.

This chain's CDR3 is CSVSDGDTEAFF. As DNA, the CDR3 is TGCAGCGTTTCCGACGGAGACACTGAAGCTTTCTTT. The chain couples TRBV29-1 to TRBJ1-1; D uncertain. Per the germline V gene, CDR1 is SQVTM and CDR2 is ANQGSEA. The CDR3 extends over 12 amino acids. With 5 bases removed from V and 3 bases from J, the gap between germline ends came to 10 bases.

The V call is TRBV24-1, the J call TRBJ2-1, with 7 bases identical to TRBD2. Germline-derived CDR1 and CDR2 are KGHDR and SFDVKD. V trimming: 1 base; J trimming: 12 bases; junction bases outside the gene matches: 5. The length of the CDR3 is 13 residues. The CDR3 is CATSDFSPGGQFF. The CDR3 DNA reads as TGTGCCACCAGTGATTTCAGCCCGGGAGGGCAGTTCTTC.

The CDR3 is CASSQDPQGQGTTNEKLFF. The CDR3 DNA reads TGTGCCAGCAGCCAAGATCCTCAGGGACAGGGCACTACTAATGAAAAACTGTTTTTT. The chain joins TRBV3-1 (or the pseudogene TRBV3-2) to TRBJ1-4; 9 bases match TRBD1. V shed 0 bases, J shed 2 bases, and the junction held 10 bases outside the gene matches. The CDR3 is 19 amino acids. Looked up from germline, CDR1 is LGHDT and CDR2 is YNNKEL (reference sequence).

The CDR3 spells CASSQTRGVTEAFF. The DNA of the CDR3 is TGTGCCAGCAGTCAGACCCGGGGAGTCACTGAAGCTTTCTTT. This sequence joins TRBV28 and TRBJ1-1; D not resolved. Germline-derived CDR1 and CDR2 are MDHEN and SYDVKM. V was pared by 5 bases and J by 4 bases, with 14 bases between. CDR3 size: 14 residues.